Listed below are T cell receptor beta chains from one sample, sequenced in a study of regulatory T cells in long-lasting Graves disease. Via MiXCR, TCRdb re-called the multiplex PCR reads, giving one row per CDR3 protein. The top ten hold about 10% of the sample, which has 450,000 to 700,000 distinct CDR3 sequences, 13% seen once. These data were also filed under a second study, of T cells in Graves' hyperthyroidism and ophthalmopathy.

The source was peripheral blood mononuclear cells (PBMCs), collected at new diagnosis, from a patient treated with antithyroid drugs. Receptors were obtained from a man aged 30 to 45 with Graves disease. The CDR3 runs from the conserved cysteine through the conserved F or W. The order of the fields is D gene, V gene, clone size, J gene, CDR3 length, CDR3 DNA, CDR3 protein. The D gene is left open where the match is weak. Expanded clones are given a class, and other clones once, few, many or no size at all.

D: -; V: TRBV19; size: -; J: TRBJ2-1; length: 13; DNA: TGTGCCAGTAGTATCACGGGTCACAATGAGCAGTTCTTC; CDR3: CASSITGHNEQFF
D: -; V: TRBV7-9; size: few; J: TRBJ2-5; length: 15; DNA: TGTGCCAGCAGCTTAACGGCCGGAGGGGTAGAGACCCAGTACTTC; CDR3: CASSLTAGGVETQYF
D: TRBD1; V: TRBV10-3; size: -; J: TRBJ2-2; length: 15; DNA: TGTGCCATCAGTGATAGACAGGGGGGCACCGGGGAGCTGTTTTTT; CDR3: CAISDRQGGTGELFF
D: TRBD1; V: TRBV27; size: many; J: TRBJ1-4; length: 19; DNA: TGTGCCAGCAGTGCAACCACAGGGGGCGTCGCCCCCCCGCACGAAAAACTGTTTTTT; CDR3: CASSATTGGVAPPHEKLFF
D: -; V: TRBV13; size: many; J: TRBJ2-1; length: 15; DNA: TGTGCCAGCAGCACCCGACAGAGCTCCTACAATGAGCAGTTCTTC; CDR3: CASSTRQSSYNEQFF
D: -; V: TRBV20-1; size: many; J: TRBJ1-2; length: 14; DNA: TGCAGTGCTAGAGATACCAGGGTCATGGATGGCTACACCTTC; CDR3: CSARDTRVMDGYTF
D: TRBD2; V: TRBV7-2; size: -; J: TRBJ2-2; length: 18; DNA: TGTGCCAGCAGCTCCCCCCGGGGGGGCTCGTGGGGCACCGGGGAGCTGTTTTTT; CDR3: CASSSPRGGSWGTGELFF
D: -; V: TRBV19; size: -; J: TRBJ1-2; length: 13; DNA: TGTGCCAGTAGGCCCGGTGTGGCCTATGGCTACACCTTC; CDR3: CASRPGVAYGYTF
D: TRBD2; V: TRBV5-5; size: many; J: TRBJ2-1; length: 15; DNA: TGTGCCAGCAGCGTCGAGGGTGCGGGAGGAGCTGAGCAGTTCTTC; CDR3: CASSVEGAGGAEQFF
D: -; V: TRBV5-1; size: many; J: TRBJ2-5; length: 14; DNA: TGCGCCAGCAGCTTCACGGGAGAGAGAGAGACCCAGTACTTC; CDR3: CASSFTGERETQYF
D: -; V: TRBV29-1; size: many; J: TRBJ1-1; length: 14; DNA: TGCAGCGCTAAGACAGTAACTATGAACACTGAAGCTTTCTTT; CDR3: CSAKTVTMNTEAFF
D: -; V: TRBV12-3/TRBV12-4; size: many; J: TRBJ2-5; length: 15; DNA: TGTGCCAGCAGCGCCGCCCGGGCTCTGAAAGAGACCCAGTACTTC; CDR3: CASSAARALKETQYF